The 18 T cell receptor beta chains below were found in one sample sequenced in a study of shared clonotypes between healthy human individuals. The repertoire was sequenced with immunoSEQ multiplex PCR; TCRdb's copy has only in-frame clones and lacks some. The sample yields some 200,000 clones, 50% to 80% seen once. The sample was memory CD4+ T cells sorted from blood. The subset was: CD45RA-negative fraction. All receptors come from a man younger than 40 in good health.

This chain uses TRBV29-1 with TRBJ1-5, with 9 bases aligning to TRBD1. The CDR3 is 17 residues long. CDR1 is SQVTM, CDR2 ANQGSEA, per germline. Trimming at V came to 3 bases and at J to 0 bases, leaving 9 bases not matched to a gene. CDR3 region: CSVDADRGCHSNQPQHF. As DNA, the CDR3 is TGCAGCGTTGATGCCGACAGGGGGTGCCATAGCAATCAGCCCCAGCATTTT.

The chain has TRBV9 and TRBJ2-7; maybe TRBD2 (6 bases). This CDR3 contains 14 residues. Germline assignment: CDR1 SGDLS and CDR2 YYNGEE. V lost 3 bases and J lost 6, with 16 bases in between. The CDR3 region has the DNA TGTGCCAGCAGCGGACTAGGGGTTGGGGGCGAGCAGTACTTC. As protein: CASSGLGVGGEQYF. Full variable domain (missing parts from reference TRBV9 and TRBJ2-7): DSGVTQTPKHLITATGQRVTLRCSPRSGDLSVYWYQQSLDQGLQFLIQYYNGEERAKGNILERFSAQQFPDLHSELNLSSLELGDSALYFCASSGLGVGGEQYFGPGTRLTVT.

This sequence joins TRBV11-2 and TRBJ1-3; tentatively, D is TRBD1 (5 bases). The CDR3 runs 15 residues. CDR1 and CDR2 from the germline V gene are SGHAT and FQNNGV. Trimming cost V 7 bases and J 0 bases, with 13 bases left between them. The CDR3 coding sequence is TGTGCCAGCAAGTTCGGGACCGCCTCTGGAAACACCATATATTTT. It is translated as CASKFGTASGNTIYF.

This clone has at least ten counts. The chain couples TRBV6-6 to TRBJ2-3; no firm D call. V was trimmed by 2 bases and J by 5 bases, leaving 5 bases between them. The germline V gene has CDR1 MNHNY and CDR2 SVGAGI (reference sequence). This CDR3 region has 12 residues. CDR3 region: CASSYGQDTQYF. CDR3 sequence (DNA): TGTGCCAGCAGTTACGGTCAAGATACGCAGTATTTT.

This clone was counted ten times or more. V and J are TRBV10-3 and TRBJ2-1; no firm D call. The V and J ends lost 0 bases and 6 bases respectively, with 12 bases between them. This CDR3 spans 15 amino acids. Germline loops: CDR1 ENHRY, CDR2 SYGVKD. The CDR3 region has the DNA TGTGCCATCAGTGAGTCCGTCGCAGCGACCAATGAGCAGTTCTTC. Translation gives CAISESVAATNEQFF.

The rearrangement links TRBV7-2 to TRBJ2-5, with 7 bases lining up with TRBD1. The V segment lost 3 bases and the J segment 2 bases; nucleotides outside the gene matches: 3. The CDR3 runs to 14 residues. The germline V gene has CDR1 SGHTA and CDR2 FQGNSA. CDR3 coding DNA: TGTGCCAGCAGCTTCGGGACAGAACAAGAGACCCAGTACTTC. It encodes CASSFGTEQETQYF.

This rearrangement joins TRBV5-1 to TRBJ2-7, with D uncertain. V gave up 1 base and J gave up 2 bases, with 10 bases separating them. Germline CDR1 is SGHRS and CDR2 is YFSETQ. The CDR3 runs 14 residues. The CDR3 sequence: CASSLLGETYEQYF. CDR3 coding DNA: TGCGCCAGCAGCTTGCTTGGGGAAACCTACGAGCAGTACTTC. Combining the CDR3 with reference TRBV5-1 and TRBJ2-7 gives the whole variable domain KAGVTQTPRYLIKTRGQQVTLSCSPISGHRSVSWYQQTPGQGLQFLFEYFSETQRNKGNFPGRFSGRQFSNSRSEMNVSTLELGDSALYLCASSLLGETYEQYFGPGTRLTVT.

The V and J genes are TRBV27 and TRBJ1-1; tentative D call: TRBD1 (5 bases). The length of the CDR3 is 13 residues. The V gene lost 2 bases and the J gene lost 1 base, with 5 bases spanning the gap. Germline-derived CDR1 and CDR2 are MNHEY and SMNVEV (reference sequence). CDR3 sequence: CASSLTGNTEAFF. CDR3 DNA sequence: TGTGCCAGCAGTTTAACAGGGAACACTGAAGCTTTCTTT.

The chain combines TRBV5-4 with TRBJ2-2, with D maybe TRBD2 (6 bases). Per germline, CDR1 SGHNT and CDR2 YYREEE (reference sequence). The CDR3 length is 15 residues. The ends were cut back, 6 bases at V and 1 base at J, with 13 bases in the middle. DNA of the CDR3: TGTGCCAGCACCATGGGGGGTCAGAACACCGGGGAGCTGTTTTTT. It specifies CASTMGGQNTGELFF.

The V gene is TRBV2, the J gene TRBJ1-2; D might be TRBD1 (5 bases). There are 13 residues in the CDR3. Trimming pared 4 bases from V and 2 bases from J, leaving 8 bases between. In germline, CDR1 is SNHLY, CDR2 FYNNEI. CDR3 in DNA: TGTGCCAGCAGTGTAGGGGAGAACTATGGCTACACCTTC. This codes for CASSVGENYGYTF.

In DNA form, the CDR3 reads TGTGCCAGCTCACTATCGACAGGGAATGAAAAACTGTTTTTT. Its translation: CASSLSTGNEKLFF. The chain links TRBV18 to TRBJ1-4; the match to TRBD1 covers 7 bases. Germline loops: CDR1 KGHSH, CDR2 LQKENI. V lost 4 bases to trimming and J lost 5 bases; unmatched junction nucleotides: 4. The CDR3 totals 14 residues.

The V call is TRBV7-8, the J call TRBJ1-4; D might be TRBD1 (6 bases). In germline, CDR1 is SGHVS, CDR2 FQNEAQ. This CDR3 comprises 16 residues. The V end was cut by 0 bases, the J end by 5 bases, with 13 bases between. As DNA, the CDR3 is TGTGCCAGCAGCTTAGCTGGCGGGGGGCGCAATGAAAAACTGTTTTTT. This translates into CASSLAGGGRNEKLFF.

V gene TRBV10-2 combines with J gene TRBJ2-2; TRBD1 might be the D (6 bases). Germline lookup yields CDR1 WSHSY and CDR2 SAAADI. The CDR3 covers 17 residues. V was pared by 3 bases and J by 1 base, with 15 bases between. As DNA, the CDR3 is TGCGCCAGCAGTGATATTTGGGGGACAAGGAACACCGGGGAGCTGTTTTTT. This sequence encodes CASSDIWGTRNTGELFF.

This chain uses TRBV29-1 with TRBJ2-7; possibly TRBD1 for D (5 bases). Germline V lookup: CDR1 SQVTM, CDR2 ANQGSEA. V was clipped by 3 bases and J by 0 bases, with 6 bases between them. The CDR3 loop spans 12 amino acids. As DNA, the CDR3 is TGCAGCGTTGAGACAGACTCCTACGAGCAGTACTTC. Its protein product is CSVETDSYEQYF.

This chain links TRBV6-1 with TRBJ1-1; D is undetermined. The germline V and J ends were trimmed by 6 bases and 1 base, with 3 bases remaining between them. In germline, CDR1 is MNHNS, CDR2 SASEGT. This CDR3 has 11 residues. CDR3 sequence reads: CASRANTEAFF. The CDR3 DNA is TGTGCCAGCAGGGCGAACACTGAAGCTTTCTTT.

The chain employs TRBV7-9 and TRBJ2-7; D not certain. CDR3 length: 17 amino acids. V was cut by 2 bases and J by 0 bases, with 17 bases left in between. CDR1 is SEHNR, CDR2 FQNEAQ, per germline (reference sequence). DNA of the CDR3: TGTGCCAGCAGCTTATTTCGGGTGATCATGCCCTCCTACGAGCAGTACTTC. It encodes CASSLFRVIMPSYEQYF.

The rearrangement links TRBV6-5 to TRBJ2-7, with TRBD1 matching 7 bases. Germline trimming cut 6 bases from V and 3 bases from J; bases unmatched to any gene: 11. This CDR3 is 15 amino acids long. In germline, CDR1 is MNHEY, CDR2 SVGAGI. The CDR3 region has the DNA TGTGCCAGCAGCCCTGGGGCAGGGGGAATCTACGAGCAGTACTTC. It codes for CASSPGAGGIYEQYF.

This clone was observed once. The chain carries TRBV28 and TRBJ2-3; D unresolved. This CDR3 has 13 amino acids. Trimming cost V 6 bases and J 4 bases, with 11 bases left between them. The germline V gene encodes CDR1 MDHEN and CDR2 SYDVKM. The CDR3: CASRGPNADTQYF. In nucleotides, the CDR3 is TGTGCCAGCAGGGGCCCTAATGCAGATACGCAGTATTTT.